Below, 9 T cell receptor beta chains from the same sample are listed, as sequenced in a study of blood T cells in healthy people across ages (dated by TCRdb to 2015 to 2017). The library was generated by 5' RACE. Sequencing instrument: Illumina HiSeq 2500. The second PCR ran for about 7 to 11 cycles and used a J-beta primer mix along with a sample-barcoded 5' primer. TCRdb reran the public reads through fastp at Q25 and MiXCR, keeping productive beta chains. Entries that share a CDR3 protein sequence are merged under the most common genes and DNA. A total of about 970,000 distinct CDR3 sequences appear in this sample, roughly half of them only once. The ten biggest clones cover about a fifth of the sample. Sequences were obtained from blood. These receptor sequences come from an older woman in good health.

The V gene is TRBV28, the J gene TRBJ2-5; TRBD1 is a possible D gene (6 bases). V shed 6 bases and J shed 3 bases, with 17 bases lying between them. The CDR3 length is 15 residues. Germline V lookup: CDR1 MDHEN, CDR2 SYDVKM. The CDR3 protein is CASSPGTTSKETQYF. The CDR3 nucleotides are TGTGCCAGCAGCCCCGGGACAACAAGTAAAGAGACCCAGTACTTC.

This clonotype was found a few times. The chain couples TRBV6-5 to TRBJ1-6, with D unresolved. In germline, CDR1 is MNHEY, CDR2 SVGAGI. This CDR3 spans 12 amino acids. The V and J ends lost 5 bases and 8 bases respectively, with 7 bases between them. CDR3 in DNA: TGTGCCAGCAGTCGTCAGGATTCACCCCTCCACTTT. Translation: CASSRQDSPLHF.

The DNA for the CDR3 is TGTGCCAGCGCACAACACTGGGCGAAGCTAGATACGCAGTATTTT. Translating it yields CASAQHWAKLDTQYF. The J gene is TRBJ2-3, the V gene TRBV7-2, with no clear D. The CDR3 consists of 15 residues. The germline V gene has CDR1 SGHTA and CDR2 FQGNSA. V lost 8 bases to trimming and J lost 5 bases, with 20 bases between them.

For the CDR3, the DNA is TGCAAAGGGGAATCAGGCTCCTACGAGCAGTACTTC. It codes for CKGESGSYEQYF. V usage is TRBV20-1 and J usage is TRBJ2-7; weak D call: TRBD1 (5 bases). The CDR3 runs 12 residues. Germline loops: CDR1 DFQATT, CDR2 SNEGSKA (reference sequence).

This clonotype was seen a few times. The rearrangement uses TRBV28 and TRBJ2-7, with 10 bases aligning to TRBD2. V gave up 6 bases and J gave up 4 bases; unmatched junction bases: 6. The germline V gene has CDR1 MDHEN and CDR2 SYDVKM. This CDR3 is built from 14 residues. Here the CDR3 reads CASSSSGSEYEQYF. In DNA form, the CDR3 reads TGTGCCAGCAGCTCTAGCGGGAGTGAATACGAGCAGTACTTC.

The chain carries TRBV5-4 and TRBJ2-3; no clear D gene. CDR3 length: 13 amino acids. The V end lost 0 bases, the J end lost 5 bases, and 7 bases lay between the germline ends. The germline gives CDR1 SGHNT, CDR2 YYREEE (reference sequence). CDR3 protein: CASSLEYGDTQYF. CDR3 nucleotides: TGTGCCAGCAGCTTGGAGTATGGAGATACGCAGTATTTT.

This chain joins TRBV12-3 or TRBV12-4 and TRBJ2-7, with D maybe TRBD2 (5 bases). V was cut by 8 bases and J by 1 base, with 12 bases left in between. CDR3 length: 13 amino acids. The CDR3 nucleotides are TGTGCCAGCCCACGGGCGGGTTCCTACGAGCAGTACTTC. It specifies CASPRAGSYEQYF.

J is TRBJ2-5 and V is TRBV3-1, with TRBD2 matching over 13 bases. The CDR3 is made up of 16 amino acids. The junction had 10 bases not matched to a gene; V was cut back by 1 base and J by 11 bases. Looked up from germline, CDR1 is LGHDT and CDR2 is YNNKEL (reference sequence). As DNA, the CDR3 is TGTGCCAGCAGCCAAGGAAGACTAGCGGGAGGTTCTGAGCAGTACTTC. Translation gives CASSQGRLAGGSEQYF.

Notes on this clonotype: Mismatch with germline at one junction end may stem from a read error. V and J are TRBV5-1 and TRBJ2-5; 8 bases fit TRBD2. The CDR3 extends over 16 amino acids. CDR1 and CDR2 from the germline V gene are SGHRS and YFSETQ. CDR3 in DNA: TGCGCCAGCAGCTTCGGGGTAGCGGGGATCCAAGAGACCCGGTACTTC. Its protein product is CASSFGVAGIQETRYF.